This TCR beta chain stems from a study of blood T cell repertoires in COVID-19. Between the trimmed V and J ends, which lost 1 base and 10 bases, there was a span of 11 bases. The CDR3 consists of 13 residues. From germline, CDR1 is MNHEY and CDR2 SVGAGI. Libraries were prepared by immunoSEQ multiplex PCR; TCRdb keeps only in-frame clonotypes and omits some of them. The sample consists of 200,000 to 300,000 clones, about four fifths of them appearing once. This clone was seen a single time. The receptor was derived from a woman aged 80 or over with acute or convalescent COVID-19. The gene calls are TRBV6-5 and TRBJ2-1; tentative D call: TRBD2 (6 bases). Sequences were obtained from peripheral blood. CDR3 DNA: TGTGCCAGCAGTTACTACACCGGGGGAGAGCAGTTCTTC. It specifies CASSYYTGGEQFF.